What follows are 30 T cell receptor beta chains derived from one specimen sequenced in a study of identical twins. TCRdb ran MiXCR on the 5' RACE reads and lists one entry per CDR3 protein. The sample consists of a few hundred thousand distinct CDR3 sequences, about 8.1% of them appearing once. These same data were also listed under a study on yellow fever vaccine responses in identical twins.

What was sequenced was memory (CD45RO+) T cells sorted from blood. All receptors derive from a woman under 30 in good health.

This clonotype was seen at least ten times. The chain recombines TRBV27 with TRBJ1-6; D remains unclear. CDR1 and CDR2 from the germline V gene are MNHEY and SMNVEV (reference sequence). CDR3 length equals 14 residues. Trimming shortened V by 5 bases and J by 10 bases, and 15 bases separated the two germline ends. CDR3 nucleotide sequence: TGTGCCAGCAGTCCGCAGACGGCTAGCTCACCCCTCCACTTT. Translated, it gives CASSPQTASSPLHF.

This clonotype was found many times. The DNA for the CDR3 is TGTGCCAGCAGCATACAGGGGCCGAACACTGAAGCTTTCTTT. It translates to CASSIQGPNTEAFF. This rearrangement joins TRBV7-3 to TRBJ1-1, with 7 bases identical to TRBD1. The trim removed 5 bases at V and 1 base at J, leaving 4 bases unmatched. This CDR3 is built from 14 residues. Germline CDR1 reads SGHTA; CDR2 reads FQGTGA.

The chain couples TRBV2 to TRBJ2-2, with D possibly TRBD2 on 7 matching bases. The CDR3 length is 14 residues. Trimming removed 4 bases from V and 6 bases from J, with 12 bases in between. The germline gives CDR1 SNHLY, CDR2 FYNNEI. This CDR3 is CASSVGGAPGELFF. The CDR3 DNA reads as TGTGCCAGCAGTGTAGGGGGGGCCCCCGGGGAGCTGTTTTTT.

The chain has TRBV28 and TRBJ2-6; 8 nucleotides agree with TRBD1. This CDR3 has 18 residues. V dropped 8 bases and J dropped 0; count of bases not matched to a gene: 12. Germline V gene sequence: CDR1 MDHEN, CDR2 SYDVKM. The CDR3 nucleotides read TGTGCCAGCCGCGGTGGGGACAGGTTTTTCTCTGGGGCCAACGTCCTGACTTTC. It codes for CASRGGDRFFSGANVLTF.

The chain is built from TRBV7-6 and TRBJ2-3, with 7 nucleotides matching TRBD2. V gave up 2 bases and J gave up 1 base; unmatched junction bases: 6. This CDR3 spans 16 amino acids. CDR1 is SGHVS and CDR2 is FNYEAQ in the germline V gene. The CDR3 nucleotides are TGTGCCAGCAGCTTATTTGGGCTAGCGGGCACAGATACGCAGTATTTT. Protein sequence: CASSLFGLAGTDTQYF.

This clonotype was detected a few times. This chain joins TRBV27 and TRBJ2-2; 8 bases are a match to TRBD1. This CDR3 contains 13 residues. Losses at the gene ends were 7 bases for V and 5 bases for J; bases not matched to a gene: 3. CDR1 is MNHEY and CDR2 is SMNVEV in the germline V gene (reference sequence). The CDR3 coding sequence is TGTGCCAGCAAAAGACAGGGGACCGGGGAGCTGTTTTTT. This translates into CASKRQGTGELFF.

Written as DNA, the CDR3 is TGTGCCATCGGGCCCGCCAGGGGGGAAAAACTGTTTTTT. It is translated as CAIGPARGEKLFF. The V gene is TRBV10-3, the J gene TRBJ1-4; 7 bases fit TRBD1. The CDR3 is 13 residues long. V gave up 8 bases and J gave up 8 bases; unmatched junction bases: 8. Germline lookup yields CDR1 ENHRY and CDR2 SYGVKD.

The chain is built from TRBV6-5 and TRBJ2-5; no definite D call. The CDR3 is made up of 12 amino acids. V dropped 6 bases and J dropped 7 bases, with 12 bases sitting between them. Germline CDR1 is MNHEY and CDR2 is SVGAGI. CDR3 coding DNA: TGTGCCAGCAGCGCGACCGCAGGGACCCAGTACTTC. The encoded protein is CASSATAGTQYF.

This clonotype was seen at least ten times. The chain couples TRBV3-1 to TRBJ1-3; D is unclear. Per germline, CDR1 LGHDT and CDR2 YNNKEL (reference sequence). The CDR3 spans 16 residues. Trimming left V 1 base short and J 0 bases short, with 10 bases between. The DNA of the CDR3 is TGTGCCAGCAGCCAAGCGGCCGGTATCTCTGGAAACACCATATATTTT. Translating it yields CASSQAAGISGNTIYF.

This rearrangement joins TRBV5-1 to TRBJ2-5; no reliable D call. From germline, CDR1 is SGHRS and CDR2 YFSETQ. Trimming left V 0 bases short and J 0 bases short, with 6 bases between. The CDR3 contains 14 residues. The CDR3 is CASSLGQDQETQYF. CDR3 bases: TGCGCCAGCAGCTTGGGGCAGGACCAAGAGACCCAGTACTTC.

The J gene is TRBJ2-4, the V gene TRBV3-1; 7 bases match TRBD1. CDR3 size: 16 residues. Per the germline V gene, CDR1 is LGHDT and CDR2 is YNNKEL (reference sequence). V shed 4 bases and J 0 bases; nucleotides not matched to a gene: 6. The CDR3 nucleotides are TGTGCCAGCAGCCTCAGACAGGGCAAAGCCAAAAACATTCAGTACTTC. Translating it yields CASSLRQGKAKNIQYF. Combining the CDR3 with reference TRBV3-1 and TRBJ2-4 gives the whole variable domain DTAVSQTPKYLVTQMGNDKSIKCEQNLGHDTMYWYKQDSKKFLKIMFSYNNKELIINETVPNRFSPKSPDKAHLNLHINSLELGDSAVYFCASSLRQGKAKNIQYFGAGTRLSVL.

This clonotype was recorded at least ten times. The rearrangement uses TRBV10-1 and TRBJ2-3; no firm D call. Per germline, CDR1 WNHNN and CDR2 SYGVQD (reference sequence). This CDR3 has 15 amino acids. V shed 6 bases and J shed 2 bases, with 15 bases lying between them. The CDR3 here is CASSRSNPYTDTQYF. CDR3 in DNA: TGCGCCAGCAGCCGGTCCAACCCCTACACAGATACGCAGTATTTT.

This clonotype turned up a few times. The chain joins TRBV5-5 to TRBJ1-2, with D hard to call. Looked up from germline, CDR1 is SGHKS and CDR2 is YYEKEE (reference sequence). Between the trimmed V and J ends, which lost 1 base and 2 bases, there was a span of 6 bases. CDR3 length: 13 residues. The CDR3 DNA follows: TGTGCCAGCAGCTTGACGCTGAACTATGGCTACACCTTC. It translates to CASSLTLNYGYTF.

The table lists this clonotype with many counts. The rearrangement links TRBV10-3 to TRBJ2-3, with D possibly being TRBD2 (6 bases). The germline V gene has CDR1 ENHRY and CDR2 SYGVKD. The CDR3 covers 16 residues. Trimming cost V 4 bases and J 2 bases, with 16 bases left between them. CDR3 residues: CAISGLVAEFTDTQYF. Written as DNA, the CDR3 is TGTGCCATCAGTGGCTTGGTAGCGGAGTTCACAGATACGCAGTATTTT.

Ten or more counts support this clonotype. The chain uses TRBV28 and TRBJ2-2, with D unresolved. Germline values: CDR1 MDHEN, CDR2 SYDVKM. This CDR3 region has 14 residues. Trimming removed 5 bases from V and 4 bases from J, with 11 bases in between. The CDR3 nucleotides are TGTGCCAGCAGTGACCATCGAAGCACCGGGGAGCTGTTTTTT. It yields the protein CASSDHRSTGELFF. Based on the CDR3 plus reference TRBV28 and TRBJ2-2, the full variable domain is DVKVTQSSRYLVKRTGEKVFLECVQDMDHENMFWYRQDPGLGLRLIYFSYDVKMKEKGDIPEGYSVSREKKERFSLILESASTNQTSMYLCASSDHRSTGELFFGEGSRLTVL.

This clonotype was counted many times. V gene TRBV14 combines with J gene TRBJ1-2; 9 nucleotides align to TRBD1. The J segment lost 7 bases and the V segment lost 2 bases, leaving 5 bases of the junction unmatched. Germline V gene lookup returns CDR1 SGHDN and CDR2 FVKESK. The CDR3 length is 14 residues. In DNA, the CDR3 is TGTGCCAGCAGCCAAAAACCGGGACAGGGTGGCTACACCTTC. Translating gives CASSQKPGQGGYTF.

The chain links TRBV6-2 or TRBV6-3 to TRBJ2-4; 9 positions agree with TRBD1. The junction had 10 bases not matched to a gene; V was cut back by 3 bases and J by 1 base. CDR1 and CDR2 from the germline V gene are MNHEY and SVGEGT. CDR3 length: 18 amino acids. The CDR3 nucleotides are TGTGCCAGCAGTTATGAACAGGGGGCGCGGTCGGCCAAAAACATTCAGTACTTC. It codes for CASSYEQGARSAKNIQYF.

The chain couples TRBV29-1 to TRBJ2-2; D gene ambiguous. The germline CDR1 and CDR2 sequences are SQVTM and ANQGSEA. V gave up 4 bases and J gave up 4 bases, with 16 bases separating them. This CDR3 has 15 residues. The CDR3 loop reads CSVVGSSRTTGELFF. For the CDR3, the DNA is TGCAGCGTTGTAGGAAGTAGTAGGACCACCGGGGAGCTGTTTTTT.

V usage is TRBV3-1 and J usage is TRBJ2-1; 8 bases fit TRBD1. The CDR3 contains 14 residues. Trimming cost V 0 bases and J 6 bases; bases outside gene matches: 1. Germline V CDR1 and CDR2: LGHDT, YNNKEL (reference sequence). The DNA for the CDR3 is TGTGCCAGCAGCCAAGAAACAGGGGGCAATGAGCAGTTCTTC. Translation: CASSQETGGNEQFF.

The V call is TRBV5-1, the J call TRBJ2-2; 11 nucleotides align to TRBD2. V dropped 1 base and J dropped 5; count of bases not matched to a gene: 7. CDR1 and CDR2 from the germline V gene are SGHRS and YFSETQ. This CDR3 spans 17 amino acids. DNA of the CDR3: TGCGCCAGCAGCTTGTCACTAGCGGGGGCCGGGACCGGGGAGCTGTTTTTT. As protein: CASSLSLAGAGTGELFF.

The rearrangement uses TRBV29-1 and TRBJ2-4; possibly TRBD1 for D (5 bases). The CDR3 runs 14 residues. V lost 2 bases, J lost 5 bases, and 13 bases lay in between. Germline CDR1 reads SQVTM; CDR2 reads ANQGSEA. The CDR3 region has the DNA TGCAGCGTTGAATTTCCAGGGTTGGAAAACATTCAGTACTTC. Residues: CSVEFPGLENIQYF.

This clonotype has at least ten counts. The chain uses TRBV5-1 and TRBJ1-4; D not certain. The CDR3 runs to 15 residues. From germline, CDR1 is SGHRS and CDR2 YFSETQ. Trimming removed 4 bases at V and 8 bases at J, with 18 bases between. CDR3 region: CASSNQSRGREKLFF. The CDR3 DNA reads as TGCGCCAGCAGCAATCAATCGAGAGGGAGGGAAAAACTGTTTTTT.

In this sample, this clonotype turned up many times. Here the CDR3 reads CASSLTPDGDIRSQETQYF. The CDR3 DNA sequence: TGTGCCAGCAGCTTAACCCCCGATGGGGACATTAGGTCCCAAGAGACCCAGTACTTC. The V gene is TRBV7-8, the J gene TRBJ2-5, with a weak D call TRBD1 (6 bases). The V end lost 2 bases, the J end lost 1 base, and 23 bases lay between the germline ends. The CDR3 contains 19 residues. The germline V gene encodes CDR1 SGHVS and CDR2 FQNEAQ.

This clonotype was seen many times. The chain joins TRBV12-3 or TRBV12-4 to TRBJ2-1; D remains unclear. V was cut by 7 bases and J by 1 base, with 14 bases left in between. The CDR3 length is 15 residues. For the CDR3, the DNA is TGTGCCAGCAAGTTTAATAGTCTATCCTACAATGAGCAGTTCTTC. It is translated as CASKFNSLSYNEQFF.

This clonotype was picked up many times. The chain employs TRBV5-1 and TRBJ2-1; maybe TRBD2 (5 bases). Germline assignment: CDR1 SGHRS and CDR2 YFSETQ. The CDR3 length is 13 residues. V shed 0 bases and J shed 6 bases, with 7 bases lying between them. The DNA of the CDR3 is TGCGCCAGCAGCTTGGGCGGGTCCAATGAGCAGTTCTTC. As protein: CASSLGGSNEQFF.

This clonotype was picked up many times. The J gene is TRBJ1-1, the V gene TRBV12-3 or TRBV12-4; D is perhaps TRBD1 (6 bases). There are 15 residues in the CDR3. V was clipped by 3 bases and J by 1 base, with 12 bases between them. CDR3 sequence reads: CASSFSGARNTEAFF. The CDR3 region has the DNA TGTGCCAGCAGTTTTTCGGGGGCGAGGAACACTGAAGCTTTCTTT.

This clonotype was seen repeatedly, ten times or more. The rearrangement joins TRBV3-1 to TRBJ1-2; tentatively, D is TRBD1 (5 bases). The V gene lost 4 bases and the J gene lost 8 bases, with 14 bases spanning the gap. The CDR3 sequence is 13 residues long. Germline lookup yields CDR1 LGHDT and CDR2 YNNKEL (reference sequence). CDR3 loop: CASSRRGFEGYTF. The CDR3 DNA sequence: TGTGCCAGCAGCCGGCGGGGGTTCGAGGGCTACACCTTC.

Details on this clonotype: This may be a read error, as it is one base from a much larger clone. The chain combines TRBV6-5 with TRBJ2-3, with D possibly being TRBD1 or TRBD2 (5 bases each). CDR3 length: 14 residues. CDR1 is MNHEY, CDR2 SVGAGI, per germline. CDR3 sequence reads: CASNYSMGPDTQYF. The CDR3 DNA reads TGTGCCAGCAATTACTCGATGGGACCAGATACGCAGTATTTT.

The genes are TRBV5-1 and TRBJ2-2; D is perhaps TRBD1 (5 bases). V was pared by 5 bases and J by 3 bases, with 11 bases between. This CDR3 contains 14 residues. Germline V gene sequence: CDR1 SGHRS, CDR2 YFSETQ. The CDR3 nucleotides read TGCGCCAGCAGGCCAGGGTTGGACACCGGGGAGCTGTTTTTT. This translates into CASRPGLDTGELFF. Variable domain in full (rest from reference TRBV5-1 and TRBJ2-2): KAGVTQTPRYLIKTRGQQVTLSCSPISGHRSVSWYQQTPGQGLQFLFEYFSETQRNKGNFPGRFSGRQFSNSRSEMNVSTLELGDSALYLCASRPGLDTGELFFGEGSRLTVL.

This clonotype was seen more than once but under ten times. The chain combines TRBV18 with TRBJ2-2; 10 bases match TRBD1. The V segment lost 3 bases and the J segment 7 bases; nucleotides outside the gene matches: 5. The CDR3 sequence is 15 residues long. The germline V gene has CDR1 KGHSH and CDR2 LQKENI. CDR3 amino acids: CASSPRTGGDGELFF. The CDR3 bases are TGTGCCAGCTCACCCCGGACAGGGGGTGACGGGGAGCTGTTTTTT.